The clone carrying this TCR beta chain was detected a few times. Antigen specificity is unknown. From germline, CDR1 is SGHRS and CDR2 YFSETQ. The V end lost 3 bases, the J end lost 4 bases, and 13 bases lay between the germline ends. The CDR3 totals 15 residues. In TCRdb, the 5' RACE reads were re-called with MiXCR into one record per CDR3 protein. The table shows roughly 45,000 distinct CDR3 sequences, with roughly 23% occurring only once. The sorted Tregs were CD4+CD25+CD127-/low cells. Study outcomes and limitations: Tumor-infiltrating Treg TCR alpha and beta sequences overlapped most with tumor naive CD4+ T cells, then blood naive. The larger cohort examined one V-J beta rearrangement, not whole repertoires.

Sequencing was carried out using Tregs sorted from a lymph node. The receptor's source is a female donor with breast cancer. The chain has TRBV5-1 and TRBJ2-2; D is possibly TRBD1 (5 bases). CDR3 loop: CASSSVTAPTGELFF. The DNA of the CDR3 is TGCGCCAGCAGCTCGGTGACAGCCCCCACCGGGGAGCTGTTTTTT.